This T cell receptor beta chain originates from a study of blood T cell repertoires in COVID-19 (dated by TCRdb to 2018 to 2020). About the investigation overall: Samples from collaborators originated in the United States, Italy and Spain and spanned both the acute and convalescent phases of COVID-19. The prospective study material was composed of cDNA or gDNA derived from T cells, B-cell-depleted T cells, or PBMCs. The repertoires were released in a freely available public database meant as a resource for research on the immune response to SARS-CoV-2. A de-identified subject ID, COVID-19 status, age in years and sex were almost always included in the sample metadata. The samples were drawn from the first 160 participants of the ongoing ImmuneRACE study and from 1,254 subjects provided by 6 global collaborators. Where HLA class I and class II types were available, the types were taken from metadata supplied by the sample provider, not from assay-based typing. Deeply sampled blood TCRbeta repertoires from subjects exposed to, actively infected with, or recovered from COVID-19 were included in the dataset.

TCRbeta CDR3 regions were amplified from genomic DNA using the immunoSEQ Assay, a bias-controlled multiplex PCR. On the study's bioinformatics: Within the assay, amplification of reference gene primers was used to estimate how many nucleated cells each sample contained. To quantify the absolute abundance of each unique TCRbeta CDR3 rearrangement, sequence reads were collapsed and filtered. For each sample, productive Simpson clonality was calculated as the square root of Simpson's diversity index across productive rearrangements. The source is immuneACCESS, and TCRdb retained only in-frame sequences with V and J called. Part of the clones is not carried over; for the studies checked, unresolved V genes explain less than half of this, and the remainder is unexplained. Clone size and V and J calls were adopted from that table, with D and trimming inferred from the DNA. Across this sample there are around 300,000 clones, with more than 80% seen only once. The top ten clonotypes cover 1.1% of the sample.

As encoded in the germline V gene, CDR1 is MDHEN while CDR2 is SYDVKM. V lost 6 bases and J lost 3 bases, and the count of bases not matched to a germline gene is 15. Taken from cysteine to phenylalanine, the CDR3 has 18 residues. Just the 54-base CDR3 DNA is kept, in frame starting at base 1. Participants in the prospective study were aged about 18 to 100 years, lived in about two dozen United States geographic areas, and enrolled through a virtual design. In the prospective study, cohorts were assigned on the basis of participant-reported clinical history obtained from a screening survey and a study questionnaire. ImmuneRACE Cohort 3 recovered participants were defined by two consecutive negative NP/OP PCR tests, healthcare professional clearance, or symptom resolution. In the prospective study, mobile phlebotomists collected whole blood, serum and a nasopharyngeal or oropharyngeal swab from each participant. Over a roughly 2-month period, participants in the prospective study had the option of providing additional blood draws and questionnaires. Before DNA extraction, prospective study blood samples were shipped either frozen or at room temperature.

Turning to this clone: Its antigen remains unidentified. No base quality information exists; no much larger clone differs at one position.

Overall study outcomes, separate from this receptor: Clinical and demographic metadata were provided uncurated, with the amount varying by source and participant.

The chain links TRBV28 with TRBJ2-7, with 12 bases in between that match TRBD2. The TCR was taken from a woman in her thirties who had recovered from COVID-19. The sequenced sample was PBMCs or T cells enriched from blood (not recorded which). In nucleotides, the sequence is TGTGCCAGCAGCTCCCCCGGGCTAGCGGGAGGGTTCGGCTACGAGCAGTACTTC. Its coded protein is CASSSPGLAGGFGYEQYF.